This T cell receptor beta chain is drawn from a study of somatic mutations in cytotoxic T cells in rheumatoid arthritis. In this sample, this clone is medium-sized (0.01 to 0.1%). The repertoire was sequenced with immunoSEQ multiplex PCR; TCRdb's copy has only in-frame clones and lacks some. The sample shows 13,000 to 15,000 clones, 60% to 75% of them seen only once. The V end was cut by 3 bases, the J end by 3 bases, with 9 bases between. The germline CDR1 and CDR2 sequences are MDHEN and SYDVKM. The CDR3 runs 14 residues. The rearrangement uses TRBV28 and TRBJ1-5; D remains ambiguous. Sequenced material: CD8+ T cells sorted from blood. The clonotype was recovered from an adult with rheumatoid arthritis. The CDR3 reads CASSFGRYNQPQHF. Written as DNA, the CDR3 is TGTGCCAGCAGTTTTGGCCGTTACAATCAGCCCCAGCATTTT.